Below, 27 T cell receptor beta chains from the same sample are listed, as sequenced in a study of blood T cell repertoires in COVID-19. Repertoires were generated with immunoSEQ multiplex PCR, while TCRdb's copy carries only in-frame clones and drops some. The sample includes about 160,000 clones, 75% to 90% of them seen just once. The sequencing sample was made of peripheral blood. The receptor source for this set is a human donor with acute or convalescent COVID-19. The donor label of this sample is uncertain.

V gene TRBV19 combines with J gene TRBJ2-7, with 9 bases aligning to TRBD1. V was pared by 6 bases and J by 3 bases, with 9 bases of the junction left unmatched. The CDR3 is made up of 15 amino acids. Germline V CDR1 and CDR2: LNHDA, SQIVND (reference sequence). The CDR3: CASSIPGQGVYEQYF. CDR3 bases: TGTGCCAGTAGCATCCCGGGACAGGGAGTCTACGAGCAGTACTTC.

V usage is TRBV6-5 and J usage is TRBJ1-6; D gene unclear. V lost 7 bases to trimming and J lost 3 bases, with 13 bases between them. Germline V gene sequence: CDR1 MNHEY, CDR2 SVGAGI. This CDR3 region has 15 residues. The CDR3: CASTREEGYNSPLHF. CDR3 coding DNA: TGTGCCAGCACCCGAGAGGAGGGCTATAATTCACCCCTCCACTTT.

In regard to this clone: Additional DNA sequences in this sample encode the identical CDR3. CDR3 protein: CASSQGQVNTEAFF. CDR3 nucleotides: TGTGCCAGCAGCCAAGGACAGGTGAACACTGAAGCTTTCTTT. This sequence joins TRBV3-1 (or the pseudogene TRBV3-2) and TRBJ1-1, with D maybe TRBD1 (6 bases). Per the germline V gene, CDR1 is LGHDT and CDR2 is YNNKEL (reference sequence). The CDR3 extends over 14 amino acids. Deletions cut 1 base from V and 0 bases from J, with 6 bases between.

This chain joins TRBV11-2 and TRBJ1-5; 7 positions agree with TRBD1. The CDR3 has 15 amino acids. V was pared by 5 bases and J by 3 bases, with 7 bases of the junction left unmatched. Germline V lookup: CDR1 SGHAT, CDR2 FQNNGV. Written as DNA, the CDR3 is TGTGCCAGCAGCCCGACGGGACAGTCCAATCAGCCCCAGCATTTT. This sequence encodes CASSPTGQSNQPQHF.

The chain employs TRBV9 and TRBJ2-5, with TRBD2 matching 9 bases. Germline V lookup: CDR1 SGDLS, CDR2 YYNGEE. Germline trimming cut 0 bases from V and 4 bases from J; bases unmatched to any gene: 7. CDR3 size: 16 residues. The CDR3 loop reads CASSVAIAGGLETQYF. CDR3 nucleotides: TGTGCCAGCAGCGTAGCTATTGCGGGGGGGCTAGAGACCCAGTACTTC.

The V and J genes are TRBV9 and TRBJ2-1; 11 positions agree with TRBD2. Germline CDR1 reads SGDLS; CDR2 reads YYNGEE. Unmatched junction bases numbered 4, after V lost 7 bases and J lost 4 bases. The CDR3 consists of 14 residues. DNA for the CDR3: TGTGCCAGCGAGACTAGCGGGGCTTACAATGAGCAGTTCTTC. Encoded protein: CASETSGAYNEQFF.

The J gene is TRBJ2-1, the V gene TRBV5-4, with TRBD1 identical over 8 bases. J was trimmed by 4 bases and V by 4 bases; bases with no gene match: 7. The CDR3 runs to 15 residues. Germline assignment: CDR1 SGHNT and CDR2 YYREEE (reference sequence). In nucleotides, the CDR3 is TGTGCCAGCAGCCCGGGACAGGCTTATTACAATGAGCAGTTCTTC. This codes for CASSPGQAYYNEQFF.

CDR3: CAWNPLGAGDNSPLHF. CDR3 bases: TGTGCCTGGAACCCTTTAGGGGCAGGTGATAATTCACCCCTCCACTTT. The chain recombines TRBV30 with TRBJ1-6, with a tentative D call TRBD1 (5 bases). The germline gives CDR1 GTSNPN, CDR2 SVGIG (reference sequence). Trimming removed 4 bases at V and 5 bases at J, with 18 bases between. CDR3 length equals 16 residues.

This chain joins TRBV10-3 and TRBJ1-4; 7 positions match TRBD1. CDR3 length: 14 amino acids. Per the germline V gene, CDR1 is ENHRY and CDR2 is SYGVKD. Germline trimming cut 0 bases from V and 8 bases from J; bases unmatched to any gene: 3. The CDR3 reads CAISESGTVEKLFF. In DNA, the CDR3 is TGTGCCATCAGTGAGTCTGGGACAGTGGAAAAACTGTTTTTT.

The chain combines TRBV28 with TRBJ1-4; 8 bases agree with TRBD1. Germline CDR1 MDHEN, CDR2 SYDVKM. CDR3 size: 15 residues. The V and J ends lost 7 bases and 6 bases, in that order; junction bases with no gene match: 10. CDR3 nucleotides: TGTGCCAGCACCGGCTTGACAGGGGTGGATGAAAAACTGTTTTTT. Residues: CASTGLTGVDEKLFF.

This rearrangement joins TRBV27 to TRBJ1-1; D gene uncertain. This CDR3 has 12 residues. Germline CDR1 MNHEY, CDR2 SMNVEV (reference sequence). V was pared by 3 bases and J by 8 bases, with 10 bases between. In nucleotides, the CDR3 is TGTGCCAGCAGTTTTGGAGGAGCGGAAGCTTTCTTT. Translated, it gives CASSFGGAEAFF.

The chain joins TRBV12-3 or TRBV12-4 to TRBJ1-1; 10 positions match TRBD1. The junction had 5 bases not matched to a gene; V was cut back by 4 bases and J by 12 bases. CDR3 size: 12 residues. DNA for the CDR3: TGTGCCAGCAGTTCGGGACAGGGGACAACTTTCTTT. This sequence encodes CASSSGQGTTFF.

V and J are TRBV5-1 and TRBJ1-2, with 7 bases lining up with TRBD1. The germline gives CDR1 SGHRS, CDR2 YFSETQ. Germline trimming cut 4 bases from V and 2 bases from J; bases unmatched to any gene: 8. This CDR3 contains 15 residues. For the CDR3, the DNA is TGCGCCAGCAGCGCTTTGGGACAGCCGAACTATGGCTACACCTTC. Residues: CASSALGQPNYGYTF.

This chain connects TRBV5-1 to TRBJ1-2; possibly TRBD1 for D (6 bases). CDR1 and CDR2 (germline): SGHRS, YFSETQ. This CDR3 comprises 14 residues. Trimming took 4 bases from V and 2 from J, leaving 12 bases between them. CDR3 sequence: CASSPGTFNYGYTF. The CDR3 bases are TGCGCCAGCAGCCCGGGGACATTCAACTATGGCTACACCTTC. The entire variable domain, with the rest obtained from reference TRBV5-1 and TRBJ1-2, is as follows: KAGVTQTPRYLIKTRGQQVTLSCSPISGHRSVSWYQQTPGQGLQFLFEYFSETQRNKGNFPGRFSGRQFSNSRSEMNVSTLELGDSALYLCASSPGTFNYGYTFGSGTRLTVV.

This clone came up once. The CDR3 region has the DNA TGCGCCAGCAGCCAAGAACGGGGTAGCGGGACAACGAACACCGGGGAGCTGTTTTTT. Its protein is CASSQERGSGTTNTGELFF. The chain carries TRBV4-1 and TRBJ2-2; 8 bases align to TRBD2. Trimming removed 0 bases from V and 0 bases from J; junction bases left unmatched: 9. The CDR3 runs to 19 residues. CDR1 and CDR2 from the germline V gene are MGHRA and YSYEKL.

The chain is built from TRBV7-3 and TRBJ2-7, with TRBD2 identical over 9 bases. Germline V gene data show CDR1 as SGHTA and CDR2 as FQGTGA. The junction had 16 bases not matched to a gene; V was cut back by 1 base and J by 6 bases. The length of the CDR3 is 18 residues. The CDR3 DNA is TGTGCCAGCAGCTTAATTAGAGCTGGTAGCGGGGGAGCGGGCGAGCAGTACTTC. Amino acids: CASSLIRAGSGGAGEQYF.

CDR3 DNA: TGTGCCAGCTCATTCCCCGGGAGTAGGGAGACCCAGTACTTC. It codes for CASSFPGSRETQYF. The chain is built from TRBV18 and TRBJ2-5; possible D gene TRBD2, 6 bases. Trimming took 5 bases from V and 5 from J, leaving 15 bases between them. In germline, CDR1 is KGHSH, CDR2 LQKENI. This CDR3 is 14 amino acids long. Full variable domain (remainder filled in from reference TRBV18 and TRBJ2-5): NAGVMQNPRHLVRRRGQEARLRCSPMKGHSHVYWYRQLPEEGLKFMVYLQKENIIDESGMPKERFSAEFPKEGPSILRIQQVVRGDSAAYFCASSFPGSRETQYFGPGTRLLVL.

The V call is TRBV9, the J call TRBJ2-2, with TRBD2 matching over 11 bases. The ends lost 0 bases at V and 3 bases at J; junction bases unmatched: 16. This CDR3 comprises 21 residues. The germline V gene encodes CDR1 SGDLS and CDR2 YYNGEE. CDR3 sequence (DNA): TGTGCCAGCAGCGTAGCTGGCATAGGGACTAGCGGAAAGCTAGACACCGGGGAGCTGTTTTTT. Translated: CASSVAGIGTSGKLDTGELFF.

The chain links TRBV5-6 to TRBJ1-2; TRBD1 matches at 7 bases. This CDR3 is 13 amino acids long. V lost 2 bases and J lost 8; bases outside the gene matches: 6. CDR1 is SGHDT, CDR2 YYEEEE, per germline. The CDR3 DNA sequence: TGTGCCAGCAGCTTAGGACAGGATCGAGGCTACACCTTC. It specifies CASSLGQDRGYTF.

The V call is TRBV11-3, the J call TRBJ1-6; TRBD1 matches at 8 bases. Germline V CDR1 and CDR2: SGHNT, YENEEA. The V gene end was trimmed by 4 bases and the J gene end by 5 bases; junction bases not matched to a gene: 4. The CDR3 has 15 residues. As DNA, the CDR3 is TGTGCCAGCAGCTCCGGACAGGGCCATAATTCACCCCTCCACTTT. It codes for CASSSGQGHNSPLHF.

There are a few counts of this clone. The rearrangement uses TRBV7-8 and TRBJ1-6, with unresolved D. Germline CDR1 and CDR2: SGHVS and FQNEAQ. The CDR3 is 16 residues long. Trimming pared 1 base from V and 3 bases from J, leaving 10 bases between. This chain's CDR3 is CASSLGIGSYNSPLHF. CDR3 sequence (DNA): TGTGCCAGCAGCTTAGGAATAGGGAGCTATAATTCACCCCTCCACTTT.

CDR3 nucleotides: TGTGCCAGTAGTAAAGCGGCAGGCTCCAATCAGCCCCAGCATTTT. This sequence encodes CASSKAAGSNQPQHF. The chain recombines TRBV19 with TRBJ1-5, with D hard to call. The ends were cut back, 4 bases at V and 3 bases at J, with 13 bases in the middle. The CDR3 spans 15 residues. The V gene's germline CDR1 is LNHDA and CDR2 SQIVND (reference sequence).

The J gene is TRBJ1-1, the V gene TRBV9; D not certain. The CDR3 consists of 17 residues. Germline V gives CDR1 SGDLS, CDR2 YYNGEE. With 2 bases removed from V and 0 bases from J, the gap between germline ends came to 17 bases. CDR3 sequence: CASSVRAGSGMNTEAFF. CDR3 in DNA: TGTGCCAGCAGCGTCCGGGCGGGATCGGGGATGAACACTGAAGCTTTCTTT.

The chain links TRBV7-2 to TRBJ1-2; weak D call: TRBD1 (6 bases). V was cut by 1 base and J by 7 bases, with 16 bases left in between. Germline CDR1 reads SGHTA; CDR2 reads FQGNSA. The CDR3 length is 15 residues. Written as DNA, the CDR3 is TGTGCCAGCAGCTTAGACTACAGGGAGGGACGTGGCTACACCTTC. This translates into CASSLDYREGRGYTF.

CDR3 sequence (DNA): TGTGCCAGCAGCCAAGATGTTAGCTACTCTGGAAACACCATATATTTT. It specifies CASSQDVSYSGNTIYF. This chain links TRBV4-2 with TRBJ1-3; D is undetermined. There are 16 residues in the CDR3. Germline loops: CDR1 LGHNA, CDR2 YNFKEQ. The V end was cut by 0 bases, the J end by 0 bases, with 9 bases between.

This chain joins TRBV7-9 and TRBJ2-3, with a weak D call TRBD2 (6 bases). CDR3 length: 15 residues. Per the germline V gene, CDR1 is SEHNR and CDR2 is FQNEAQ (reference sequence). Trimming stripped 6 bases from V and 5 bases from J, with 18 bases between. The CDR3 protein is CASSVTGDKVDTQYF. The CDR3 region has the DNA TGTGCCAGCAGTGTGACGGGGGATAAGGTAGATACGCAGTATTTT.

The chain carries TRBV7-9 and TRBJ1-2, with D possibly matching TRBD1 (5 bases). Trimming took 1 base from V and 11 from J, leaving 14 bases between them. The CDR3 sequence is 13 residues long. Germline CDR1 reads SEHNR; CDR2 reads FQNEAQ (reference sequence). CDR3 in amino acids: CASSLELQGGYTF. CDR3 coding DNA: TGTGCCAGCAGCTTAGAGTTGCAGGGTGGTTACACCTTC. The full variable domain, its missing parts supplied by reference TRBV7-9 and TRBJ1-2, is DTGVSQNPRHKITKRGQNVTFRCDPISEHNRLYWYRQTLGQGPEFLTYFQNEAQLEKSRLLSDRFSAERPKGSFSTLEIQRTEQGDSAMYLCASSLELQGGYTFGSGTRLTVV.